This TCR beta chain is from a study of shared clonotypes between healthy human individuals. Profiling relied on immunoSEQ multiplex PCR, and the TCRdb table lists in-frame clones only, not all of them. This repertoire shows roughly 500,000 clones, approximately 95% found once; its top ten account for approximately 0.06%. Memory CD4+ cells were the fraction left after CD45RA+ naive selection. Germline CDR1 and CDR2: LNHDA and SQIVND (reference sequence). Trimming left V 6 bases short and J 5 bases short, with 21 bases between. CDR3 size: 16 residues. The chain couples TRBV19 to TRBJ2-3; D could derive from TRBD1 or TRBD2 (5 bases each). This sequence originates from a woman in her thirties in good health. Input material: naive CD4+ T cells sorted from blood. Subset specified: CD45RA+ positively selected. In DNA, the CDR3 is TGTGCCAGTAGCCCGATCGGGACCCAGAGACGAGATACGCAGTATTTT. Encoded protein: CASSPIGTQRRDTQYF.